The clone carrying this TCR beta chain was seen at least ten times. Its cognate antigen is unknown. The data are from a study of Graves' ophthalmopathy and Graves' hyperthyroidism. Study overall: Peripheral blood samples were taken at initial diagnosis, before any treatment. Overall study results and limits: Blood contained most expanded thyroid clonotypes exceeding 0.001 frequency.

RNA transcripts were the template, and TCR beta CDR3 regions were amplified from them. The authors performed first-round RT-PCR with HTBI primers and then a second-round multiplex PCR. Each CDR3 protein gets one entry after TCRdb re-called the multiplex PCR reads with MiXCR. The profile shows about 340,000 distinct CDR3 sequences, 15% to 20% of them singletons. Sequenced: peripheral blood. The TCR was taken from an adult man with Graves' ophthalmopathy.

CDR3 bases: TGTGCCAGCAGTTTAGCCCTGTCCTACGAGCAGTACTTC. Translating it yields CASSLALSYEQYF. The chain has TRBV12-3 or TRBV12-4 and TRBJ2-7; D gene ambiguous. This CDR3 comprises 13 residues. Trimming removed 0 bases from V and 1 base from J, with 4 bases in between.